The rows below give T cell receptor beta chains drawn from one sample of a study of blood T cells in healthy people across ages. TCRdb independently ran MiXCR on the 5' RACE reads; one entry per CDR3 protein. Here the sample spans 750,000 to 950,000 distinct CDR3 sequences, roughly 29% being singletons. This sample was shared with a second study, whose subject was T cells of mothers and their children.

What was sequenced was blood. These receptors came from a woman in her thirties or forties in good health. CDR3s leave out the opening cysteine and the closing phenylalanine or tryptophan.

V	CDR3
TRBV20-1	SATGGEEMAF
TRBV6-1	ASSEVGIMNEQF
TRBV20-1	SAIDRGLGGYT
TRBV28	ASSLSGVSQETQY
TRBV28	ASDRGGYEQY
TRBV25-1	ASSGQGIEQF
TRBV5-1	ASSPGTAGRAF
TRBV20-1	SAQASAF
TRBV6-4	ASSAHRDTYNEQF
TRBV20-1	SARAAERSNTEAF
TRBV20-1	SARDAVGGRQPQH
TRBV4-3	ASSQELRRFGEQY
TRBV5-1	ASSLGTGGVSAKNIQY
TRBV29-1	SVEDMSGGGLAGYT
TRBV20-1	STSFGGRVQTDTQY
TRBV7-2	ASRRPRRGQETQY
TRBV3-1	ASSQHLAGGQETQY
TRBV28	ASSLKGKVNQPQH
TRBV10-3	AISDLAYGYT
TRBV7-2	ASSLNGGAVETQY
TRBV2	ASTVRTVYGYT
TRBV4-1	ASSPTRGLAGESNEQF
TRBV7-9	ASSFGLTSYNEQF
TRBV29-1	SALILLRGTDTQY